This TCR beta chain originates from a study of blood T cell repertoires in COVID-19. Here immunoSEQ multiplex PCR was the method, and the copy in TCRdb shows in-frame clones only, minus some. Of hundreds of thousands of clones listed, around 91% are singletons. This TCR was sampled from a woman aged 18-29 years who had recovered from COVID-19. The sample was PBMCs or T cells enriched from blood (not recorded which).

In DNA form, the CDR3 reads TGTGCCAGCAGCGTAGGGCGAGCGCGACAGGAAGCTTTCTTT. Its protein product is CASSVGRARQEAFF. This sequence joins TRBV9 and TRBJ1-1, with D possibly TRBD1 on 5 matching bases. Germline-derived CDR1 and CDR2 are SGDLS and YYNGEE. Trimming cost V 0 bases and J 8 bases, with 14 bases left between them. The CDR3 extends over 14 amino acids.